The present T cell receptor (beta chain) was sequenced within a study of human CD8 memory T cell subsets. Generation of TCR beta libraries used UMI-labeled 5' RACE. TCRdb reprocessed the 5' RACE reads, keeping one entry per CDR3 protein, no DNA. Its clone listing holds some 10,000 distinct CDR3 sequences. The TPEX subset meant dysfunctional early memory CD8+ cells, CCR7+ PD-1+ TIGIT+. By negative magnetic separation, total CD8+ T cells were enriched. The CDR3 covers 13 residues. Per germline, CDR1 MNHEY and CDR2 SVGAGI. V usage is TRBV6-5 and J usage is TRBJ1-2. This sequence was found in a human donor in good health. Source material: CD8+ T cells from PBMCs. CDR3 loop: CASSYSRGYGYTF.